The entry that follows covers one TCR beta chain sequence. The sample originates from a study of blood T cell repertoires in COVID-19. Looking at the study overall: COVID-19 samples from acute and convalescent phases originated in the United States, Italy and Spain. The analysed material was cDNA or gDNA that came from T cells, B-cell-depleted T cells, or PBMCs.

In the original workflow: Amplification from reference gene primers served as the basis for estimated nucleated cell counts. Sequencing was performed with immunoSEQ multiplex PCR; in TCRdb, only in-frame clones are kept and a portion is missing. The D gene and trimming were derived from the DNA, and the V and J assignments and clone size from that table. The table includes some 120,000 clones, more than 75% detected once. The TCR comes from a man in his fifties or sixties with acute or convalescent COVID-19. Sequencing used peripheral blood.

The CDR3, as DNA: TGTGCCACCAGCAGAGGACTACAGTCCTATGGCTACACCTTC. Its protein is CATSRGLQSYGYTF. The rearrangement joins TRBV15 to TRBJ1-2; D not resolved. CDR3 length: 14 amino acids. V lost 1 base to trimming and J lost 4 bases, with 10 bases between them. Germline V gene lookup returns CDR1 LNHNV and CDR2 YYDKDF (reference sequence).